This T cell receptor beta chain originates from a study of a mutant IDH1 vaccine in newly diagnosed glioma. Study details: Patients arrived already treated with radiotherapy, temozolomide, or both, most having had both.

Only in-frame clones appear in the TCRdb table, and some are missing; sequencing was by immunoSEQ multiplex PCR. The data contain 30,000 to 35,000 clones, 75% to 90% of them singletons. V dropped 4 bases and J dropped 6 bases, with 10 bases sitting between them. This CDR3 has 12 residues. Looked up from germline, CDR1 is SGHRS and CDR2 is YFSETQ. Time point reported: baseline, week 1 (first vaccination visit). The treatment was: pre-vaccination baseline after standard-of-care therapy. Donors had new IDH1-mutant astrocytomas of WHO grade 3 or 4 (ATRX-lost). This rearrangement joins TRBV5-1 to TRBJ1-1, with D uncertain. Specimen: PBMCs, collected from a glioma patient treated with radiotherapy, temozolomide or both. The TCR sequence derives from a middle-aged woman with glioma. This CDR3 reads CASSKDGPEAFF. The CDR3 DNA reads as TGCGCCAGCAGCAAAGACGGACCTGAAGCTTTCTTT.